This T cell receptor (beta chain) originates from a study of blood T cell repertoires in COVID-19. Libraries were prepared by immunoSEQ multiplex PCR; TCRdb keeps only in-frame clonotypes and omits some of them. This sample has 400,000 or so clones, with less than 95% found just once. Participants spanned ages about 18 to 100 years and resided in about 24 US areas. The CDR3 spans 13 residues. V dropped 2 bases and J dropped 3 bases, with 9 bases sitting between them. Germline-derived CDR1 and CDR2 are SGHDT and YYEEEE. The V and J genes are TRBV5-6 and TRBJ2-7; D is unclear. This receptor was obtained from a man between 18 and 29 years old who had recovered from COVID-19. Sequencing was performed on PBMCs or T cells enriched from blood (not recorded which). The CDR3 DNA sequence: TGTGCCAGCAGCTTATCGTCAGGCTACGAGCAGTACTTC. Residues: CASSLSSGYEQYF.